The 19 T cell receptor beta chains below were found in one sample sequenced in a study of cytomegalovirus exposure and HLA in healthy donors. PCR amplification relied on 60 Vbeta primers (plus 13 Jbeta primers). Profiling relied on immunoSEQ multiplex PCR, and the TCRdb table lists in-frame clones only, not all of them. The table includes some 40,000 clones, over 60% detected once. The sequencing sample was made of PBMCs. Receptor source: a man aged 35-49 years in good health and CMV-seronegative.

This clone was counted between two and nine times. V and J are TRBV27 and TRBJ1-1, with D perhaps TRBD1 (5 bases). The CDR3 loop spans 13 amino acids. V lost 4 bases and J 8 bases, leaving 14 bases between the germline ends. Germline CDR1 and CDR2: MNHEY and SMNVEV (reference sequence). CDR3 sequence (DNA): TGTGCCAGCAGTTGGCGGAGGGACGGGGAAGCTTTCTTT. Residues: CASSWRRDGEAFF.

The chain carries TRBV9 and TRBJ1-6, with 7 bases identical to TRBD1. The V segment lost 3 bases and the J segment 9 bases; nucleotides outside the gene matches: 9. The CDR3 runs to 15 residues. The germline CDR1 and CDR2 sequences are SGDLS and YYNGEE. CDR3 bases: TGTGCCAGCAGCGACACGACAGGGATGGGTTCACCCCTCCACTTT. It translates to CASSDTTGMGSPLHF.

This sequence joins TRBV15 and TRBJ2-4; possibly TRBD1 for D (6 bases). The germline V gene has CDR1 LNHNV and CDR2 YYDKDF (reference sequence). The CDR3 extends over 15 amino acids. The V end lost 1 base, the J end lost 6 bases, and 13 bases lay between the germline ends. The CDR3 spells CATSRADRFLNIQYF. The CDR3 bases are TGTGCCACCAGCAGAGCCGACAGGTTTCTAAACATTCAGTACTTC.

This clone was detected only once. V is TRBV7-2 and J is TRBJ2-7; D is perhaps TRBD2 (5 bases). Germline V gene sequence: CDR1 SGHTA, CDR2 FQGNSA. The CDR3 has 14 amino acids. The germline V and J ends were trimmed by 4 bases and 1 base, with 11 bases remaining between them. The CDR3 protein is CASSYQRDSYEQYF. DNA of the CDR3: TGTGCCAGCAGCTACCAACGGGATTCCTACGAGCAGTACTTC.

The table lists this clone with a few counts. The rearrangement links TRBV2 to TRBJ1-3, with 7 bases aligning to TRBD1. V was pared by 8 bases and J by 1 base, with 5 bases of the junction left unmatched. The CDR3 loop spans 14 amino acids. Germline CDR1 SNHLY, CDR2 FYNNEI. The chain's CDR3 is CASRTGPSGNTIYF. For the CDR3, the DNA is TGTGCCAGCCGGACAGGCCCTTCTGGAAACACCATATATTTT. Combining the CDR3 with reference TRBV2 and TRBJ1-3 gives the whole variable domain EPEVTQTPSHQVTQMGQEVILRCVPISNHLYFYWYRQILGQKVEFLVSFYNNEISEKSEIFDDQFSVERPDGSNFTLKIRSTKLEDSAMYFCASRTGPSGNTIYFGEGSWLTVV.

Only a few counts were recorded for this clone. The genes are TRBV6-6 and TRBJ1-6, with D possibly matching TRBD1 (6 bases). CDR3 length equals 12 residues. V was shortened by 4 bases and J by 9 bases, with 7 bases between the two germline ends. Looked up from germline, CDR1 is MNHNY and CDR2 is SVGAGI (reference sequence). Here the CDR3 reads CASSSQGSPLHF. The CDR3, as DNA: TGTGCCAGCAGTTCACAGGGTTCACCCCTCCACTTT.

This clone was detected only once. The chain carries TRBV7-9 and TRBJ1-4; TRBD1 matches 7 bases. The CDR3 length is 15 residues. Germline V lookup: CDR1 SEHNR, CDR2 FQNEAQ (reference sequence). V shed 1 base and J 7 bases; nucleotides not matched to a gene: 6. The CDR3 DNA follows: TGTGCCAGCAGCTTAGGAGGAGGGGGCGGTGAAAAACTGTTTTTT. Its protein product is CASSLGGGGGEKLFF.

The genes are TRBV6-1 and TRBJ2-2; D is unresolved. The germline V gene has CDR1 MNHNS and CDR2 SASEGT. The CDR3 sequence is 14 residues long. Trimming left V 3 bases short and J 3 bases short, with 8 bases between. CDR3 nucleotides: TGTGCCAGCAGTGATCGAGGTTACACCGGGGAGCTGTTTTTT. Protein product: CASSDRGYTGELFF.

The chain couples TRBV2 to TRBJ1-2; 7 bases are a match to TRBD1. The germline V gene has CDR1 SNHLY and CDR2 FYNNEI. The CDR3 has 13 residues. V lost 10 bases to trimming and J lost 4 bases; unmatched junction nucleotides: 9. In DNA, the CDR3 is TGTGCCACCCTGGGGGACAGTCTCTATGGCTACACCTTC. Its translation is CATLGDSLYGYTF.

As DNA, the CDR3 is TGCAGCGTTCAGGACAGGGTGAACACTGAAGCTTTCTTT. This sequence encodes CSVQDRVNTEAFF. The V and J genes are TRBV29-1 and TRBJ1-1; 8 nucleotides match TRBD1. With V trimmed by 5 bases and J by 0 bases, 2 bases remained unmatched. Germline values: CDR1 SQVTM, CDR2 ANQGSEA. CDR3 length: 13 residues.

This chain links TRBV6-1 with TRBJ2-7, with TRBD2 matching 7 bases. There are 15 residues in the CDR3. The germline CDR1 and CDR2 sequences are MNHNS and SASEGT. With 3 bases clipped from V and 0 bases from J, the junction kept 5 bases outside the gene matches. The CDR3 spells CASSEGGTSSYEQYF. CDR3 DNA: TGTGCCAGCAGTGAGGGGGGGACTTCCTCCTACGAGCAGTACTTC.

This clone was observed a handful of times. The V and J genes are TRBV27 and TRBJ2-1; 7 bases map to TRBD2. Germline assignment: CDR1 MNHEY and CDR2 SMNVEV (reference sequence). After removal of 7 bases from V and 0 bases from J, the junction contained 6 bases not matched to a gene. The CDR3 extends over 15 amino acids. CDR3 bases: TGTGCCAGCAAACTGGGGGGGAGCTCCTACAATGAGCAGTTCTTC. Its translation: CASKLGGSSYNEQFF.

V usage is TRBV29-1 and J usage is TRBJ1-1; D unclear. Germline-derived CDR1 and CDR2 are SQVTM and ANQGSEA. The CDR3 is 13 amino acids. V lost 4 bases and J lost 6, with 15 bases in between. DNA for the CDR3: TGCAGCGTTGTCATGGGTGGGAGGTCTGAAGCTTTCTTT. Its translation is CSVVMGGRSEAFF.

This chain links TRBV13 with TRBJ2-7, with D possibly being TRBD2 (5 bases). The CDR3 has 12 residues. CDR1 and CDR2 from the germline V gene are PRHDT and FYEKMQ (reference sequence). V lost 2 bases and J lost 6, with 8 bases in between. The CDR3 sequence: CASSLRGSEQYF. The CDR3 DNA is TGTGCCAGCAGCTTACGGGGATCCGAGCAGTACTTC. The variable domain in full, completed from reference TRBV13 and TRBJ2-7, reads AAGVIQSPRHLIKEKRETATLKCYPIPRHDTVYWYQQGPGQDPQFLISFYEKMQSDKGSIPDRFSAQQFSDYHSELNMSSLELGDSALYFCASSLRGSEQYFGPGTRLTVT.

The chain combines TRBV11-2 with TRBJ1-3; unclear D gene. The length of the CDR3 is 15 residues. The V end lost 5 bases, the J end lost 0 bases, and 11 bases lay between the germline ends. In germline, CDR1 is SGHAT, CDR2 FQNNGV. The CDR3 is CASSLNRVSGNTIYF. The CDR3 DNA reads as TGTGCCAGCAGCCTAAACCGGGTCTCTGGAAACACCATATATTTT.

About this clone: At one boundary the junction diverges from the germline segment, which might be a read error. The CDR3 DNA follows: TGTGCCAGCAGCCTAGCAGGGGGAAACTACGAGCAGTACTTC. As protein: CASSLAGGNYEQYF. The genes are TRBV7-8 and TRBJ2-7; 7 bases match TRBD1. Germline CDR1 and CDR2: SGHVS and FQNEAQ. The CDR3 has 14 amino acids.

As regards this clone: This CDR3 is also generated by other DNA sequences in the sample. The chain is built from TRBV29-1 and TRBJ2-7; TRBD2 is a possible D gene (6 bases). Looked up from germline, CDR1 is SQVTM and CDR2 is ANQGSEA. V was cut by 6 bases and J by 2 bases, with 8 bases left in between. The CDR3 is 11 amino acids. The CDR3 region is CSVGGAYEQYF. CDR3 nucleotide sequence: TGCAGCGTCGGGGGAGCCTACGAGCAGTACTTC.

This chain uses TRBV14 with TRBJ2-3; D perhaps matches TRBD2 (5 bases). Germline V gene data show CDR1 as SGHDN and CDR2 as FVKESK. The CDR3 sequence is 15 residues long. With 4 bases removed from V and 0 bases from J, the gap between germline ends came to 11 bases. In nucleotides, the CDR3 is TGTGCCAGCAGCCGGGGAGCCCCTAGCACAGATACGCAGTATTTT. It specifies CASSRGAPSTDTQYF.

The chain recombines TRBV30 with TRBJ1-1, with 10 nucleotides matching TRBD1. Trimming cost V 5 bases and J 6 bases; bases outside gene matches: 9. The CDR3 sequence is 14 residues long. Germline V CDR1 and CDR2: GTSNPN, SVGIG (reference sequence). CDR3 protein: CAWGGGQGVPEAFF. The CDR3 DNA follows: TGTGCCTGGGGGGGTGGACAGGGGGTACCTGAAGCTTTCTTT.